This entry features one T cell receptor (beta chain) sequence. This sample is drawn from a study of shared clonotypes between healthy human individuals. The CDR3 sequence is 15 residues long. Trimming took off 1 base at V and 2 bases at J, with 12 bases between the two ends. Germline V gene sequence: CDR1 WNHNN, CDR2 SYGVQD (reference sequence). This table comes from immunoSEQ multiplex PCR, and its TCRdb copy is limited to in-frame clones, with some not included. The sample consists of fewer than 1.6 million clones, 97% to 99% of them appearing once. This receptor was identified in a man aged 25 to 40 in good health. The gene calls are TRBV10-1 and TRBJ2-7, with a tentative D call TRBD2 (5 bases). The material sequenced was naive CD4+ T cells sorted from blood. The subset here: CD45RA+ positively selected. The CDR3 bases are TGCGCCAGCAGTGAGTTTGGCGGGTCGACCTACGAGCAGTACTTC. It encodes CASSEFGGSTYEQYF.